This TCR beta chain is drawn from a study of naive and memory T cell subsets. Study-wide points: Naive repertoires, especially CD8, held a few larger clonotypes, possibly memory cells re-expressing CD45RA.

This clonotype was detected a few times. What it binds is unknown. Germline CDR1 SSHAT, CDR2 FNYEAQ (reference sequence). V was trimmed by 0 bases and J by 5 bases, leaving 4 bases between them. The CDR3 is 13 amino acids. Both TRBC1 and TRBC2 were covered by a beta constant-region primer of two equimolar oligonucleotides. Ligated cDNA was amplified by four rounds of PCR with nested alpha and beta constant-region primers and SP2. TCRdb called the UMI-ligation and nested PCR reads again in MiXCR, with one record for every CDR3 protein. The data contain roughly 99,000 distinct CDR3 sequences, about 11% of them singletons.

This TCR came from a human donor in good health. The sequenced sample was naive CD4+ T cells from blood. J is TRBJ1-4 and V is TRBV7-7; D is ambiguous. CDR3 nucleotides: TGTGCCAGCAGCTTAGCACAGAATGAAAAACTGTTTTTT. This encodes CASSLAQNEKLFF.